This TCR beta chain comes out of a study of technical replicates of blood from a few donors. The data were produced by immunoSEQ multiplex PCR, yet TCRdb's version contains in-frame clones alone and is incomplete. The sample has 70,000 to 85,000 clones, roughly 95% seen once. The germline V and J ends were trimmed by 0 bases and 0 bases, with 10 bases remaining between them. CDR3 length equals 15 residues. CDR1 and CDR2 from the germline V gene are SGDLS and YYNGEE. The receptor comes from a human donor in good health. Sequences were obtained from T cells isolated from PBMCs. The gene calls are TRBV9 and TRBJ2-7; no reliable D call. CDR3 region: CASSVGLLNSYEQYF. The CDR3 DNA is TGTGCCAGCAGCGTAGGGCTGCTGAACTCCTACGAGCAGTACTTC.